The T cell receptor (beta chain) under discussion was sequenced for a study of cytomegalovirus exposure and HLA in healthy donors (dated by TCRdb to between 2016 and 2019). Study-level background: In an earlier analysis of 450 to 750 of the donors, 250 to 350 Gb of sequence data and approximately 120 million unique TCR beta sequences from roughly 200 million T cells were reported. An early release that covered several hundred HLA-typed donors contained approximately 300 gigabases of sequencing data and around 85 million unique TCR sequences. The genetic ancestry cluster associated with self-reported Caucasian donors included over 65% of the 398 genotyped donors. The study was designed to test whether signatures of past pathogen exposure could be identified by cataloging public T cell receptors. Using immunosequencing, the study profiled T cell repertoires from 500 to 800 subjects and related those repertoires to cytomegalovirus serostatus. In addition to the first cohort of about 650 subjects, a separate validation cohort of 120 different subjects was used. To predict cytomegalovirus infection status, the study combined high-throughput TCR immunosequencing, statistical association of individual TCRs with disease status, and machine learning. A later analysis re-analyzed previously published TCR beta repertoires from 550 to 700 donors and added high-resolution HLA genotyping to study TCR occurrence patterns. The later analysis used no new phenotypic data to find candidate immune exposures, relying instead on TCR beta sequences and their occurrence across donors. In an earlier analysis of several hundred of the donors, high-throughput TCR beta sequencing was used to judge whether each TCR beta V gene segment behaved as functional or pseudogenic. Donor age, sex, ethnicity and CMV serostatus were compiled together with the repertoire data. A later genetic analysis used genome-wide SNP genotypes for 398 of the 666 donors, treating that subset as a discovery cohort. Every discovery cohort repertoire had been produced on one sequencing platform. Class I and class II HLA loci were covered by the typing at four-digit resolution. The number of typed donors differed by locus: roughly 629-630 for A, B, C, DRB1 and DQB1; approximately 520 for DQA1; approximately 600 for DPA1; and 450 to 480 for DPB1. Because of strong linkage in the cohort, roughly five DR-DQ haplotypes were treated as single units for association and clustering. Among almost 400 genotyped donors of the cohort, an average of approximately 240,000 unique TCR beta nucleotide sequences were sequenced per donor, around 20% of them non-productive.

Study-wide conclusions, independent of this receptor: At a false discovery rate of 0.05, a later analysis linked 15,000 to 20,000 TCR beta sequences to specific HLA alleles. Some IMGT-functional V segments, including TRBV6-2 and TRBV6-3, could not be told apart with the 87-base-pair reads, so those segments were excluded. This cohort had only TCR beta chains sequenced, and the lack of alpha or paired-chain data limited which features could be detected. Assigning TCR associations to individual alleles was difficult when HLA alleles, especially DR and DQ, strongly co-occurred. A later genetic analysis associated a missense DCLRE1C variant with V-gene and J-gene trimming of TCR beta chains, and an independent cohort replicated the association. Immune exposure information for the cohort was limited to CMV serostatus. A further reported finding was that TCR beta sequences accurately predicted the HLA-A and HLA-B alleles for most subjects in the first cohort. A later genetic analysis reported fewer N-insertions in productive TCRs among donors in an Asian-associated ancestry cluster than the roughly 720-donor mean. A few of the identified cytomegalovirus-associated TCR beta chains were confirmed in vitro to be specific for cytomegalovirus antigens. Because HLA typing was missing for some donors at each locus, association tests included only the typed subset. In both the original and validation cohorts, the classifier was reported to diagnose cytomegalovirus status with high specificity and sensitivity. Because counts were too low, more than 15 rarely observed V segments, including chromosome 9 orphons, were left out of the earlier analysis of some 640 of the donors. Most TCR sequences were observed very rarely across donors, whereas some public TCRs were present in many individuals. A group of highly shared sequence variants was considered likely to be a technical artifact of the sequencing pipeline. A later analysis reported that several top co-occurrence clusters appeared linked to parvovirus B19, influenza, CMV and Epstein-Barr virus. Correlated functional status among segregating V segments might reflect linkage disequilibrium, but an unknown experimental factor could not be ruled out. In the study, 150 to 200 TCR beta chains were listed as associated with cytomegalovirus. An earlier analysis of around 500 of the donors showed that most TCR beta V segments appeared in productive rearrangements either about 87% or about 30% of the time, which broadly matched IMGT annotations. Roughly uniform sequencing depth across donors was assumed in presence/absence analyses, although this assumption may not hold. Compared with equally common non-associated chains, HLA-associated TCR beta chains in a later analysis were more clonally expanded and had lower generation probabilities. Most CMV-associated TCR beta chains appeared to be HLA-restricted in a later analysis, and the HLA associations seemed to be driven largely by CMV exposure. The authors suggested that the approach could potentially be extended to other disease states and immunological phenotypes. According to a later analysis, TCR association rates differed among HLA loci, with DRB1 alleles showing the most associated TCRs and HLA-C alleles showing the fewest.

The CDR3, cysteine through phenylalanine, is 12 amino acids long. The CDR3 DNA has 36 bases and is translated from base 1. The germline ends are 7 bases apart after V is trimmed by 2 bases and J by 7 bases. Via the germline V gene, CDR1 is SGHRS and CDR2 YFSETQ. The cohort comprised 550 to 700 healthy bone marrow donors. Cohort members were all nominally healthy when sampled, although unrecorded immune exposures were likely present. The donor was CMV seronegative and belonged to the group of 350 or so seronegative cohort members. A peripheral blood sample was provided by each donor, and peripheral blood mononuclear cells were used for TCR beta sequencing. The Qiagen DNeasy Blood Extraction Kit was used to extract genomic DNA from the blood cell samples. Of note for this clone: Its antigen remains unidentified.

Library prep was done by the immunoSEQ multiplex PCR assay. For the multiplex PCR, a mixture combining 60 forward primers for TCR Vbeta segments and 13 reverse primers for TCR Jbeta segments was used. A multiplex PCR assay on genomic DNA amplified the CDR3 region of rearranged TCR beta genes. The Illumina HiSeq System was used to sequence the amplified TCR beta libraries as 87-base-pair reads. The authors' analysis ran thus. A later analysis tallied tens of millions of unique TCR beta chains across the 700 or so repertoires, and some 12 million of those chains were shared by two or more donors. Raw reads were error-corrected and collapsed into unique sequences with a nearest-neighbor algorithm that merged closely related sequences to remove PCR and sequencing errors. Alignment of CDR3 sequences to IMGT reference sequences was used to assign V, D and J gene segments. For a sequence to be retained, at least a six-nucleotide match to both a V gene segment and a J gene segment was required. Rearrangements were called productive when the CDR3 lacked stop codons and stayed in frame with V and J; all others were non-productive. Following IMGT convention, CDR3 was defined as the stretch from the second conserved V-encoded cysteine up to the conserved J-encoded phenylalanine. The earlier analysis of around 640 of the donors excluded sequences that lacked an unambiguous match to a single V gene segment. An earlier analysis of fewer than 650 of the donors classified V segments as functional when productive rearrangements were above 56.7% and as segregating when the standard deviation between donors was above 5%. A statistical classification framework was developed to diagnose cytomegalovirus status using the catalog of TCR beta chain sequences. In a later analysis, TCR nucleotide sequences were compared against IMGT/GENE-DB human TR gene sequences so that V and J genes could be assigned. In a later analysis, CDR3 sequences and most-parsimonious VDJ recombination scenarios were assigned using the TCRdist pipeline. In a later analysis, each TCR beta chain was defined by its CDR3 amino acid sequence together with its V-gene family, and reads lacking a unique V-gene family were excluded. To address suspected cross-contamination and a sequencing artifact, a later analysis removed approximately 590 highly shared, low-generation-probability nucleotide sequences. For each public chain, a later analysis derived a clonal expansion index from normalized ranks of inferred template counts within each repertoire. In a later analysis, generation probabilities were computed with a VDJ recombination model fitted to out-of-frame rearrangements, and the resulting probabilities were checked against IGoR. In a later analysis, TCR-TCR, TCR-HLA and TCR-CMV co-occurrence was scored with hypergeometric tests, and a repertoire-size bias correction was applied to TCR pairs. False discovery rates were estimated in a later analysis by permuting HLA or CMV assignments 20 times. In a later analysis, co-occurring TCRs were grouped using DBSCAN, with TCRdist sequence similarity added in when clustering inside HLA-allele-positive subsets. Co-occurrence clustering excluded repertoires with fewer than 30,000 or more than 120,000 public chains, plus five with anomalous nucleotide sharing. TCRdb obtained this table from immuneACCESS and retained in-frame rearrangements with V and J assigned. These tables miss some clones; where compared with another copy, unresolved V genes account for less than half of the shortfall, and the remainder is unexplained. Clone size and the V and J calls come from that table; the DNA yielded D and trimming. The sample table gives 50,000 to 70,000 clones. 3.6% of the sample comes from the top ten.

The sample consisted of PBMCs. The sequence was collected from a woman in her late teens or twenties in good health and CMV-seronegative. The chain joins TRBV5-1 to TRBJ2-1, with a tentative D gene TRBD1 over 6 matching bases. The sequenced DNA: TGCGCCAGCAGCTTAGGGGGAAATGAGCAGTTCTTC. It translates as CASSLGGNEQFF.